These T cell receptor beta chains were read from a single sample in a study of identical twins. Using its own MiXCR run on the 5' RACE reads, TCRdb lists one record per CDR3 protein. Here the sample spans approximately 280,000 distinct CDR3 sequences, around 8.8% being singletons. The same data also went into a second study, on yellow fever vaccine responses in identical twins.

The sequencing input was memory (CD45RO+) T cells sorted from blood. Receptors originate from a woman aged 18-29 years in good health. Each CDR3 is given without its conserved first and last residue. Fields, in order: J gene, V gene, clone size, CDR3 protein. The size entry is marked missing in some rows and otherwise reads once, few, many or a size class.

>TRBJ2-3|TRBV2|.
ASSTLRGSGEDTQY
>TRBJ2-5|TRBV24-1|many
ATSDFRAGGQQETQY
>TRBJ2-5|TRBV2|.
ASSVGRSQETQY
>TRBJ1-4|TRBV20-1|.
SAPTGPTNEKLF
>TRBJ2-3|TRBV11-2|.
ASSSATGLAGDSDTQY
>TRBJ2-5|TRBV5-1|few
ASSFPAGGPETQY
>TRBJ2-7|TRBV2|many
ASSETPAYEQY
>TRBJ2-2|TRBV24-1|few
ATSPGGLAGGPRTGELF
>TRBJ1-6|TRBV12-3/TRBV12-4|few
ASSLLQWNSPLH
>TRBJ2-3|TRBV7-9|few
ASSLALAGFTDTQY
>TRBJ2-2|TRBV27|.
ASSPGVVRTGELF
>TRBJ2-5|TRBV11-3|few
ASRGPGRVEYQETQY
>TRBJ1-1|TRBV5-1|many
ASSFSGTNTEAF
>TRBJ2-3|TRBV7-8|many
ASSLDSSGHTDTQY
>TRBJ2-7|TRBV27|.
ASSLSRLAGVWGTKQY
>TRBJ2-1|TRBV18|few
ASSREATAYNEQF
>TRBJ2-1|TRBV5-1|many
ASSFGGVYNEQF
>TRBJ2-1|TRBV10-3|.
AISEGGGPYNEQF
>TRBJ2-1|TRBV5-1|.
ASRTSGGALEQF
>TRBJ2-1|TRBV27|many
ASSSLGQSYNEQF
>TRBJ2-3|TRBV10-1|.
ASSESGFSFVRDTQY
>TRBJ2-1|TRBV20-1|few
SAAGLAGLDEQF
>TRBJ2-5|TRBV5-6|.
ASSLRSAGQETQY
>TRBJ2-2|TRBV6-1|.
ASSGAGQIAGELF
>TRBJ2-5|TRBV5-1|few
ASSLTSGEEETQY
>TRBJ1-4|TRBV6-1|few
ASRSGTVPNEKLF
>TRBJ2-5|TRBV20-1|many
SASTTQETQY
>TRBJ2-5|TRBV5-5|.
ASSLGPGRETQY
>TRBJ2-5|TRBV6-2/TRBV6-3|.
ASGGGGGAKEETQY
>TRBJ1-2|TRBV2|.
ASIAGTPPGYGYT
>TRBJ2-7|TRBV12-3/TRBV12-4|many
ASSITSKGEQY
>TRBJ2-1|TRBV20-1|many
SAPRSGNEQF
>TRBJ2-1|TRBV20-1|few
SAIPLDRGNYNEQF